Each of the 19 T cell receptor beta chains below was sequenced from the same sample in a study of human T cells and chemical hapten exposure. Each CDR3 protein is one row after TCRdb ran MiXCR on the RACE reads. The sample has about 82,000 distinct CDR3 sequences; less than 8% are singletons. The time point here: patch test 2, 6 weeks after DPC sensitization. Stated treatment: therapeutic diphenylcyclopropenone sensitization with weekly scalp DPC. The source was whole blood, collected in connection with sensitization to the hapten diphenylcyclopropenone (DPC). Every receptor here comes from a woman in her twenties or thirties with alopecia areata. Some clones in this sample may be carry-over from other donors' samples.

This clonotype was observed many times. The chain has TRBV6-6 and TRBJ1-5; no clear D gene. This CDR3 has 12 amino acids. The germline V gene has CDR1 MNHNY and CDR2 SVGAGI (reference sequence). Trimming took off 11 bases at V and 4 bases at J, with 12 bases between the two ends. In nucleotides, the CDR3 is TGTGCCTCCCGGGTCCAGAATCAGCCCCAGCATTTT. This codes for CASRVQNQPQHF.

In its sample, this clonotype was seen a few times. The J gene is TRBJ2-7, the V gene TRBV7-2, with a weak D call TRBD2 (6 bases). This CDR3 comprises 13 residues. CDR1 is SGHTA and CDR2 is FQGNSA in the germline V gene. The ends were cut back, 4 bases at V and 3 bases at J, with 10 bases in the middle. The CDR3 sequence: CASSWGDGYEQYF. In nucleotides, the CDR3 is TGTGCCAGCAGCTGGGGGGACGGCTACGAGCAGTACTTC.

The chain uses TRBV3-1 and TRBJ1-1, with D possibly matching TRBD1 (5 bases). Trimming took 4 bases from V and 8 from J, leaving 11 bases between them. This CDR3 spans 12 amino acids. Per the germline V gene, CDR1 is LGHDT and CDR2 is YNNKEL (reference sequence). The CDR3, as DNA: TGTGCCAGCAGCCTCTTGGAGGGGGAAGCTTTCTTT. Protein sequence: CASSLLEGEAFF.

The CDR3 protein is CASLFAGNLAKNIQYF. DNA for the CDR3: TGTGCCAGCCTCTTTGCGGGAAACTTAGCCAAAAACATTCAGTACTTC. The V and J genes are TRBV12-3 or TRBV12-4 and TRBJ2-4; a possible D gene is TRBD2 (6 bases). V was clipped by 8 bases and J by 0 bases, with 17 bases between them. The CDR3 runs 16 residues.

This clonotype came up a few times. This chain uses TRBV2 with TRBJ1-1; D unresolved. Germline values: CDR1 SNHLY, CDR2 FYNNEI. The V gene lost 0 bases and the J gene lost 6 bases, with 2 bases spanning the gap. This CDR3 has 11 amino acids. The CDR3 DNA is TGTGCCAGCAGTGAAGCGGCTGAAGCTTTCTTT. This gives the protein CASSEAAEAFF.

This clonotype was observed at least ten times. The genes are TRBV12-3 or TRBV12-4 and TRBJ2-5; D might be TRBD1 (6 bases). This CDR3 has 14 amino acids. Trimming stripped 6 bases from V and 1 base from J, with 12 bases between. CDR3: CASRQTGSQETQYF. CDR3 sequence (DNA): TGTGCCAGCAGACAAACAGGGTCCCAAGAGACCCAGTACTTC.

This clonotype was detected ten times or more. V and J are TRBV5-1 and TRBJ1-4; 7 nucleotides agree with TRBD1. Unmatched junction bases numbered 7, after V lost 0 bases and J lost 5 bases. Germline CDR1 reads SGHRS; CDR2 reads YFSETQ. The CDR3 has 16 residues. CDR3 region: CASSLVGQDSNEKLFF. In DNA, the CDR3 is TGCGCCAGCAGCTTGGTTGGACAGGACTCGAATGAAAAACTGTTTTTT.

This clonotype was seen more than once but under ten times. The V and J genes are TRBV7-2 and TRBJ2-5; maybe TRBD1 (5 bases). The V gene lost 2 bases and the J gene lost 7 bases, with 20 bases spanning the gap. Per germline, CDR1 SGHTA and CDR2 FQGNSA. The CDR3 is 16 residues long. Written as DNA, the CDR3 is TGTGCCAGCAGCTTACCCGGCGGACCCGGAACAGGGACCCAGTACTTC. It codes for CASSLPGGPGTGTQYF. The whole variable domain, remainder taken from reference TRBV7-2 and TRBJ2-5, is GAGVSQSPSNKVTEKGKDVELRCDPISGHTALYWYRQSLGQGLEFLIYFQGNSAPDKSGLPSDRFSAERTGGSVSTLTIQRTQQEDSAVYLCASSLPGGPGTGTQYFGPGTRLLVL.

This clonotype has ten or more counts. This sequence joins TRBV7-2 and TRBJ2-1; 11 bases agree with TRBD2. There are 16 residues in the CDR3. Trimming at V came to 5 bases and at J to 4 bases, leaving 7 bases not matched to a gene. Germline CDR1 and CDR2: SGHTA and FQGNSA. This CDR3 reads CASSRLAGGDYNEQFF. In nucleotides, the CDR3 is TGTGCCAGCAGCCGATTAGCGGGGGGGGATTACAATGAGCAGTTCTTC.

This clonotype was observed at least ten times. Written as DNA, the CDR3 is TGTGCCAGCAGCTCCTACACAGGGCCAGATACGCAGTATTTT. This translates into CASSSYTGPDTQYF. This chain connects TRBV11-2 to TRBJ2-3; possible D gene TRBD1, 6 bases. From germline, CDR1 is SGHAT and CDR2 FQNNGV. The V and J ends lost 4 bases and 4 bases respectively, with 12 bases between them. This CDR3 has 14 residues.

In this sample, this clonotype turned up a few times. The genes are TRBV6-5 and TRBJ2-1; TRBD1 aligns across 9 bases. From germline, CDR1 is MNHEY and CDR2 SVGAGI. The CDR3 is made up of 15 amino acids. With 6 bases clipped from V and 2 bases from J, the junction kept 5 bases outside the gene matches. The CDR3 bases are TGTGCCAGCAGCGCGGGACAGGGTACCTACAATGAGCAGTTCTTC. Its translation is CASSAGQGTYNEQFF.

Ten or more counts support this clonotype. J is TRBJ2-7 and V is TRBV6-5, with D possibly TRBD2 on 5 matching bases. This CDR3 contains 12 residues. V dropped 6 bases and J dropped 4 bases, with 10 bases sitting between them. Germline values: CDR1 MNHEY, CDR2 SVGAGI. The CDR3 here is CASRGDRYEQYF. CDR3 nucleotides: TGTGCCAGCAGGGGAGATAGGTACGAGCAGTACTTC.

The chain has TRBV19 and TRBJ1-1; the D is unclear. V dropped 3 bases and J dropped 1 base, with 9 bases sitting between them. Germline-derived CDR1 and CDR2 are LNHDA and SQIVND (reference sequence). The CDR3 has 14 residues. DNA for the CDR3: TGTGCCAGTAGTATCCCCAGAACGAACACTGAAGCTTTCTTT. This codes for CASSIPRTNTEAFF.

At least ten counts were recorded for this clonotype. The chain employs TRBV6-2 or TRBV6-3 and TRBJ2-3; 8 bases line up with TRBD1. Germline lookup yields CDR1 MNHEY and CDR2 SVGEGT. This CDR3 spans 17 amino acids. The V and J ends lost 2 bases and 2 bases, in that order; junction bases with no gene match: 9. CDR3 sequence reads: CASSYPRQGFLTDTQYF. The CDR3 region has the DNA TGTGCCAGCAGTTACCCCAGACAGGGGTTCCTCACAGATACGCAGTATTTT.

At least ten counts were recorded for this clonotype. The chain recombines TRBV3-1 with TRBJ2-3, with TRBD2 identical over 9 bases. Per germline, CDR1 LGHDT and CDR2 YNNKEL (reference sequence). This CDR3 is 15 amino acids long. With 3 bases clipped from V and 4 bases from J, the junction kept 5 bases outside the gene matches. CDR3 sequence (DNA): TGTGCCAGCAGCCAGAGTAGCGGGGGTGCAGATACGCAGTATTTT. It translates to CASSQSSGGADTQYF.

This clonotype was detected many times. The V gene is TRBV12-3 or TRBV12-4, the J gene TRBJ2-1, with 11 bases identical to TRBD2. With V trimmed by 5 bases and J by 5 bases, 11 bases remained unmatched. The CDR3 is 17 residues long. DNA for the CDR3: TGTGCCAGCAGTCACCCCGGGACTAGCGGTGGGGACAATGAGCAGTTCTTC. Its translation: CASSHPGTSGGDNEQFF.

This clonotype occurred many times. This rearrangement joins TRBV12-3 or TRBV12-4 to TRBJ1-1, with D possibly matching TRBD1 (6 bases). This CDR3 contains 14 residues. Trimming left V 5 bases short and J 0 bases short, with 10 bases between. DNA for the CDR3: TGTGCCAGCAGTGTAGGGGGACTGAACACTGAAGCTTTCTTT. Its translation: CASSVGGLNTEAFF.

This clonotype was recorded many times. This chain links TRBV5-1 with TRBJ1-1; 8 bases are a match to TRBD1. Germline V lookup: CDR1 SGHRS, CDR2 YFSETQ. There are 14 residues in the CDR3. V gave up 0 bases and J gave up 5 bases; unmatched junction bases: 3. CDR3 sequence (DNA): TGCGCCAGCAGCTTGGTTACAGGGGGGACTGAAGCTTTCTTT. Encoded protein: CASSLVTGGTEAFF.

The chain carries TRBV5-1 and TRBJ1-5; 9 positions match TRBD1. With 1 base clipped from V and 4 bases from J, the junction kept 9 bases outside the gene matches. Germline V lookup: CDR1 SGHRS, CDR2 YFSETQ. CDR3 length: 17 amino acids. This chain's CDR3 is CASSLTPRQGGNQPQHF. CDR3 coding DNA: TGCGCCAGCAGCTTGACCCCTAGACAGGGGGGAAATCAGCCCCAGCATTTT. The variable domain in full, with the rest retrieved from reference TRBV5-1 and TRBJ1-5, is KAGVTQTPRYLIKTRGQQVTLSCSPISGHRSVSWYQQTPGQGLQFLFEYFSETQRNKGNFPGRFSGRQFSNSRSEMNVSTLELGDSALYLCASSLTPRQGGNQPQHFGDGTRLSIL.